Below are 29 T cell receptor beta chains sequenced from a single sample in a study of PD-L1 blockade in urothelial cancer. TCRdb's copy holds only in-frame clones and misses some; the assay was immunoSEQ multiplex PCR. The sample shows 60,000 or so clones, over 75% of them seen only once. This specimen was PBMCs, taken around atezolizumab (anti-PD-L1) treatment. The receptors here all came from a man aged 70 or older with urothelial cancer.

The rearrangement uses TRBV19 and TRBJ1-1; 7 bases align to TRBD1. This CDR3 has 16 amino acids. V was pared by 4 bases and J by 3 bases, with 11 bases of the junction left unmatched. Germline loops: CDR1 LNHDA, CDR2 SQIVND (reference sequence). The chain's CDR3 is CASSTLTGFGDTEAFF. The CDR3 nucleotides read TGTGCCAGTAGTACCCTGACAGGGTTTGGGGACACTGAAGCTTTCTTT.

The V and J genes are TRBV9 and TRBJ2-2; 13 bases fit TRBD2. This CDR3 is 16 amino acids long. V shed 3 bases and J 5 bases; nucleotides not matched to a gene: 4. Per the germline V gene, CDR1 is SGDLS and CDR2 is YYNGEE. CDR3 bases: TGTGCCAGCAGCGGACAACTAGCGGGGGGGACCGGGGAGCTGTTTTTT. Protein: CASSGQLAGGTGELFF.

The chain has TRBV5-1 and TRBJ2-1, with D perhaps matching TRBD1 (5 bases). Between the trimmed V and J ends, which lost 7 bases and 5 bases, there was a span of 19 bases. This CDR3 is built from 15 residues. CDR1 and CDR2 (germline): SGHRS, YFSETQ. Here the CDR3 reads CASRRLLGRDNEQFF. CDR3 sequence (DNA): TGCGCCAGCCGCCGATTACTGGGGCGAGACAATGAGCAGTTCTTC. The variable domain in full, with the rest retrieved from reference TRBV5-1 and TRBJ2-1, is KAGVTQTPRYLIKTRGQQVTLSCSPISGHRSVSWYQQTPGQGLQFLFEYFSETQRNKGNFPGRFSGRQFSNSRSEMNVSTLELGDSALYLCASRRLLGRDNEQFFGPGTRLTVL.

This clone was picked up a small number of times. The chain has TRBV19 and TRBJ2-1, with a weak D call TRBD1 (5 bases). CDR1 LNHDA and CDR2 SQIVND come from the germline V gene (reference sequence). The CDR3 loop spans 14 amino acids. The V and J ends lost 1 base and 4 bases respectively, with 8 bases between them. The CDR3 DNA sequence: TGTGCCAGTAGTATAGGACAGCGTTACAATGAGCAGTTCTTC. The encoded protein is CASSIGQRYNEQFF.

The J gene is TRBJ1-4, the V gene TRBV30; 10 bases are a match to TRBD1. CDR1 is GTSNPN and CDR2 is SVGIG in the germline V gene (reference sequence). CDR3 size: 15 residues. The trim removed 2 bases at V and 6 bases at J, leaving 6 bases unmatched. CDR3 amino acids: CAWSLTGTGDEKLFF. The CDR3 nucleotides read TGTGCCTGGAGTCTAACCGGGACAGGGGATGAAAAACTGTTTTTT.

This chain joins TRBV10-1 and TRBJ2-2; the match to TRBD1 covers 7 bases. The CDR3 is 13 residues long. V gave up 6 bases and J gave up 6 bases; unmatched junction bases: 4. CDR1 and CDR2 (germline): WNHNN, SYGVQD (reference sequence). The CDR3: CASSDRVPGELFF. CDR3 DNA: TGCGCCAGCAGCGACAGGGTTCCCGGGGAGCTGTTTTTT.

V and J are TRBV9 and TRBJ2-5, with D possibly being TRBD1 (6 bases). Looked up from germline, CDR1 is SGDLS and CDR2 is YYNGEE. V was pared by 0 bases and J by 5 bases, with 20 bases between. The CDR3 runs to 17 residues. CDR3 sequence reads: CASSVAGGVGFGETQYF. For the CDR3, the DNA is TGTGCCAGCAGCGTAGCTGGGGGCGTCGGGTTTGGGGAGACCCAGTACTTC.

The V and J genes are TRBV5-1 and TRBJ1-1, with D maybe TRBD1 (6 bases). V was clipped by 2 bases and J by 4 bases, with 12 bases between them. Germline loops: CDR1 SGHRS, CDR2 YFSETQ. This CDR3 contains 14 residues. CDR3 coding DNA: TGCGCCAGCAGCTTACAGGGTCAGGGCACTGAAGCTTTCTTT. Its translation is CASSLQGQGTEAFF.

The rearrangement uses TRBV28 and TRBJ2-7; no definite D call. The CDR3 is made up of 14 amino acids. Germline CDR1 MDHEN, CDR2 SYDVKM. V was shortened by 6 bases and J by 7 bases, with 19 bases between the two germline ends. The DNA of the CDR3 is TGTGCCAGCAGCCCAGGATCGTCGGTTGGGGAGCAGTACTTC. Encoded protein: CASSPGSSVGEQYF.

The gene calls are TRBV11-2 and TRBJ2-1, with 7 positions matching TRBD2. There are 16 residues in the CDR3. Germline CDR1 and CDR2: SGHAT and FQNNGV. V gave up 5 bases and J gave up 12 bases; unmatched junction bases: 19. The CDR3 loop is CASSLPGSGASFRQFF. Written as DNA, the CDR3 is TGTGCCAGCAGCCTGCCGGGCAGCGGGGCAAGTTTCAGGCAGTTCTTC.

The count of this clone is one. This rearrangement joins TRBV7-9 to TRBJ1-1, with 7 bases lining up with TRBD1. V was pared by 6 bases and J by 7 bases, with 14 bases of the junction left unmatched. CDR3 length: 15 amino acids. CDR1 is SEHNR and CDR2 is FQNEAQ in the germline V gene (reference sequence). CDR3 region: CASSPDTGALGEAFF. CDR3 in DNA: TGTGCCAGCAGTCCAGATACAGGGGCTCTCGGTGAAGCTTTCTTT.

The chain links TRBV20-1 to TRBJ1-1; D gene unclear. The length of the CDR3 is 11 residues. The V gene's germline CDR1 is DFQATT and CDR2 SNEGSKA (reference sequence). V shed 8 bases and J shed 11 bases, with 18 bases lying between them. As DNA, the CDR3 is TGCAGTCTATACTCGGCGGGGAGGGCTTTCTTT. Encoded protein: CSLYSAGRAFF.

Points on this clone: The same CDR3 is also encoded by other DNA sequences in this sample. The rearrangement links TRBV5-1 to TRBJ2-3, with a possible D match to TRBD2 (5 bases). The CDR3 is 15 residues long. Trimming shortened V by 1 base and J by 1 base, and 10 bases separated the two germline ends. CDR1 and CDR2 from the germline V gene are SGHRS and YFSETQ. CDR3 nucleotide sequence: TGCGCCAGCAGCTTGTTGGTTAGCGGCACAGATACGCAGTATTTT. Translated, it gives CASSLLVSGTDTQYF.

The chain uses TRBV7-2 and TRBJ2-7, with TRBD2 matching over 11 bases. Germline CDR1 SGHTA, CDR2 FQGNSA. The CDR3 is 14 residues long. J was trimmed by 6 bases and V by 5 bases; bases with no gene match: 6. The CDR3 loop reads CASSATSGSTEQYF. CDR3 DNA: TGTGCCAGCAGCGCTACTAGCGGGAGTACCGAGCAGTACTTC.

The rearrangement links TRBV6-1 to TRBJ2-1, with unresolved D. V was pared by 6 bases and J by 0 bases, with 9 bases between. Germline V gives CDR1 MNHNS, CDR2 SASEGT. This CDR3 has 14 residues. The CDR3 here is CASRSPGSYNEQFF. As DNA, the CDR3 is TGTGCCAGCAGGTCCCCGGGCTCCTACAATGAGCAGTTCTTC.

The CDR3 DNA reads TGTGCCAGCAGCTTTGATCTCGCGGGAAACACCATATATTTT. This sequence encodes CASSFDLAGNTIYF. This chain connects TRBV11-1 to TRBJ1-3; D is unclear. CDR3 length equals 14 residues. Trimming removed 3 bases at V and 4 bases at J, with 10 bases between. In germline, CDR1 is SGHAT, CDR2 FQDESV (reference sequence).

The count of this clone is one. The chain uses TRBV9 and TRBJ1-2; 7 nucleotides align to TRBD1. The CDR3 has 14 residues. CDR1 is SGDLS, CDR2 YYNGEE, per germline. The junction had 7 bases not matched to a gene; V was cut back by 4 bases and J by 4 bases. CDR3 nucleotide sequence: TGTGCCAGCAGCCCCGACAGGGCGATCTATGGCTACACCTTC. It is translated as CASSPDRAIYGYTF.

This rearrangement joins TRBV6-1 to TRBJ2-3; 7 nucleotides match TRBD2. Germline values: CDR1 MNHNS, CDR2 SASEGT. Trimming cost V 6 bases and J 2 bases; bases outside gene matches: 8. The CDR3 has 15 residues. The CDR3 spells CASSPTAGSTDTQYF. CDR3 coding DNA: TGTGCCAGCAGCCCAACAGCGGGATCCACAGATACGCAGTATTTT.

A few counts support this clone. The J gene is TRBJ1-2, the V gene TRBV18; 12 nucleotides line up with TRBD1. Germline V gene data show CDR1 as KGHSH and CDR2 as LQKENI. Unmatched junction bases numbered 6, after V lost 3 bases and J lost 7 bases. The CDR3 length is 15 residues. The CDR3 sequence is CASSPGTGGSLGYTF. The CDR3 DNA follows: TGTGCCAGCTCACCCGGGACAGGGGGCTCCCTTGGCTACACCTTC. The full variable domain, completed using reference TRBV18 and TRBJ1-2, is NAGVMQNPRHLVRRRGQEARLRCSPMKGHSHVYWYRQLPEEGLKFMVYLQKENIIDESGMPKERFSAEFPKEGPSILRIQQVVRGDSAAYFCASSPGTGGSLGYTFGSGTRLTVV.

The chain couples TRBV11-3 to TRBJ2-1; 9 positions match TRBD2. Germline CDR1 and CDR2: SGHNT and YENEEA. V shed 5 bases, J shed 9 bases, and the junction held 2 bases outside the gene matches. The CDR3 has 12 amino acids. The CDR3, as DNA: TGTGCCAGCAGCGGGGGACTAGCTGAGCAGTTCTTC. As protein: CASSGGLAEQFF.

The V and J genes are TRBV10-3 and TRBJ2-1; 12 nucleotides align to TRBD2. Looked up from germline, CDR1 is ENHRY and CDR2 is SYGVKD. This CDR3 region has 13 residues. Trimming cost V 11 bases and J 5 bases; bases outside gene matches: 4. The CDR3 region has the DNA TGTGCCTCCGGACTAGCGGGGAACAATGAGCAGTTCTTC. The encoded protein is CASGLAGNNEQFF.

The chain joins TRBV10-3 to TRBJ1-5; D remains ambiguous. The CDR3 spans 16 residues. The germline V and J ends were trimmed by 1 base and 1 base, with 11 bases remaining between them. From germline, CDR1 is ENHRY and CDR2 SYGVKD. CDR3 loop: CAISEFLSGSNQPQHF. CDR3 DNA: TGTGCCATCAGTGAGTTCTTGTCCGGGAGCAATCAGCCCCAGCATTTT.

The chain has TRBV7-9 and TRBJ2-5; no clear D. Trimming removed 5 bases at V and 2 bases at J, with 3 bases between. The CDR3 spans 11 residues. Per the germline V gene, CDR1 is SEHNR and CDR2 is FQNEAQ (reference sequence). CDR3 region: CASSPQETQYF. The DNA of the CDR3 is TGTGCCAGCAGCCCACAAGAGACCCAGTACTTC.

The chain carries TRBV27 and TRBJ2-5, with 8 bases fitting TRBD1. Germline V gives CDR1 MNHEY, CDR2 SMNVEV (reference sequence). The CDR3 extends over 14 amino acids. After removal of 6 bases from V and 7 bases from J, the junction contained 10 bases not matched to a gene. The CDR3 coding sequence is TGTGCCAGCAGAAGGGACAGGCTGGGGGGGACCCAGTACTTC. Translation gives CASRRDRLGGTQYF.

The chain combines TRBV25-1 with TRBJ1-2; D not resolved. The ends were cut back, 3 bases at V and 8 bases at J, with 13 bases in the middle. There are 13 residues in the CDR3. The germline V gene encodes CDR1 MGHDK and CDR2 SYGVNS. CDR3 sequence reads: CASSEGQMGGYTF. For the CDR3, the DNA is TGTGCCAGCAGTGAGGGTCAGATGGGCGGCTACACCTTC.

The V and J genes are TRBV20-1 and TRBJ2-3, with D unresolved. The CDR3 covers 10 residues. The V and J ends lost 2 bases and 7 bases respectively, with 4 bases between them. Germline CDR1 reads DFQATT; CDR2 reads SNEGSKA (reference sequence). CDR3 sequence (DNA): TGCAGTGCTAGATTAAATACGCAGTATTTT. Protein: CSARLNTQYF.

The chain carries TRBV6-6 and TRBJ1-1, with 10 bases that match TRBD1. The CDR3 covers 15 residues. Losses at the gene ends were 2 bases for V and 5 bases for J; bases not matched to a gene: 5. Germline lookup yields CDR1 MNHNY and CDR2 SVGAGI (reference sequence). Here the CDR3 reads CASSYAPDRGTEAFF. Here the CDR3 DNA reads TGTGCCAGCAGTTACGCCCCGGACAGGGGGACTGAAGCTTTCTTT.

The CDR3 bases are TGCAGCGTTACTGGAATAGCGCAAAGCTCCTACAATGAGCAGTTCTTC. Protein product: CSVTGIAQSSYNEQFF. This chain links TRBV29-1 with TRBJ2-1; D perhaps matches TRBD2 (5 bases). Trimming cost V 5 bases and J 0 bases, with 17 bases left between them. Looked up from germline, CDR1 is SQVTM and CDR2 is ANQGSEA. This CDR3 has 16 amino acids.

This chain connects TRBV20-1 to TRBJ2-1; a weak D match, TRBD2 (6 bases). The V gene lost 1 base and the J gene lost 10 bases, with 8 bases spanning the gap. CDR1 is DFQATT, CDR2 SNEGSKA, per germline (reference sequence). The CDR3 has 11 amino acids. CDR3 protein: CSARGGREQFF. In DNA, the CDR3 is TGCAGTGCTAGAGGGGGGAGGGAGCAGTTCTTC.